This T cell receptor beta chain appears in the sequencing data of a study of blood T cells in healthy people across ages. General study results and limits: The donors' CMV status was not determined, possibly confounding changes in expanded clonotypes.

As for this clonotype: Its cognate antigen is unknown.

The use of a sample-barcoded 5' primer and a J-beta primer mix characterized a second PCR of about 6 to 11 cycles. A tag from a template-switch adaptor with 12 random nucleotides marked each cDNA molecule. TCRdb ran MiXCR on the 5' RACE reads and lists one entry per CDR3 protein. Among approximately 820,000 distinct CDR3 sequences listed, under 45% were seen once. The donors, healthy Caucasians from Russia, were aged roughly 6 to 90. Total RNA extraction produced at least 5.5 micrograms (per sample) for the study. V lost 0 bases and J lost 3; bases outside the gene matches: 2. The length of the CDR3 is 15 residues. Germline V CDR1 and CDR2: SGHRS, YFSETQ.

V is TRBV5-1 and J is TRBJ2-5; 10 nucleotides agree with TRBD2. This sequence originates from a man aged 55-75 years in good health. Sequenced sample: blood. DNA of the CDR3: TGCGCCAGCAGCTTGGATGGGACTAGCGAAGAGACCCAGTACTTC. It yields the protein CASSLDGTSEETQYF.